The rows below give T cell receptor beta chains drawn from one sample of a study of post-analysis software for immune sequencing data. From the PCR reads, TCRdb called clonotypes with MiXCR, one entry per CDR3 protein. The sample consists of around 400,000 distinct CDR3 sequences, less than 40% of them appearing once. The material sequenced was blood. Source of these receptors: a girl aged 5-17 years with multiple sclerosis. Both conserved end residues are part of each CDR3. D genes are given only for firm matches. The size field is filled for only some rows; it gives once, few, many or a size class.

CDR3aa: CASSGRRAQETQYF; CDR3nt: TGTGCCAGCAGCGGAAGGAGGGCCCAAGAGACCCAGTACTTC; abundance: few; v_gene: TRBV7-9; j_gene: TRBJ2-5; d_gene: NA
CDR3aa: CASSQPKSGTSGGASYEQYF; CDR3nt: TGCGCCAGCAGCCAACCAAAATCCGGGACTAGCGGGGGGGCTTCCTACGAGCAGTACTTC; abundance: NA; v_gene: TRBV4-1; j_gene: TRBJ2-7; d_gene: TRBD2
CDR3aa: CASSSHRDYDYNEQFF; CDR3nt: TGTGCCAGCAGCTCCCACCGGGACTATGATTACAATGAGCAGTTCTTC; abundance: few; v_gene: TRBV7-3; j_gene: TRBJ2-1; d_gene: TRBD2
CDR3aa: CSYMDEQGVSQPQHF; CDR3nt: TGCAGTTACATGGATGAACAGGGGGTGAGTCAGCCCCAGCATTTT; abundance: NA; v_gene: TRBV20-1; j_gene: TRBJ1-5; d_gene: TRBD1
CDR3aa: CASSLQRGHQETQYF; CDR3nt: TGTGCCAGCAGCCTTCAGCGGGGGCACCAAGAGACCCAGTACTTC; abundance: NA; v_gene: TRBV7-2; j_gene: TRBJ2-5; d_gene: TRBD2
CDR3aa: CASRGGFNGFYEQYF; CDR3nt: TGTGCCAGCCGGGGGGGGTTTAACGGATTTTACGAGCAGTACTTC; abundance: NA; v_gene: TRBV5-6; j_gene: TRBJ2-7; d_gene: TRBD2
CDR3aa: CASRAGTDTQYF; CDR3nt: TGCGCCAGCAGGGCCGGCACAGATACGCAGTATTTT; abundance: NA; v_gene: TRBV4-1; j_gene: TRBJ2-3; d_gene: NA
CDR3aa: CASRSTGFYGYTF; CDR3nt: TGTGCCAGCAGATCCACAGGCTTCTATGGCTACACCTTC; abundance: few; v_gene: TRBV12-3/TRBV12-4; j_gene: TRBJ1-2; d_gene: NA
CDR3aa: CASSLGWSGQGGDTQYF; CDR3nt: TGTGCCAGCAGCTTAGGATGGTCCGGACAGGGAGGGGATACGCAGTATTTT; abundance: NA; v_gene: TRBV11-2; j_gene: TRBJ2-3; d_gene: NA
CDR3aa: CAIKLGQGVETQYF; CDR3nt: TGTGCCATCAAGCTGGGCCAAGGGGTAGAGACCCAGTACTTC; abundance: many; v_gene: TRBV10-3; j_gene: TRBJ2-5; d_gene: NA
CDR3aa: CASSLGAALAGASSYEQYF; CDR3nt: TGTGCCAGCAGCTTAGGGGCGGCGCTAGCGGGGGCCTCCTCCTACGAGCAGTACTTC; abundance: few; v_gene: TRBV7-6; j_gene: TRBJ2-7; d_gene: TRBD2
CDR3aa: CASSLGQMAYGYTF; CDR3nt: TGTGCCAGCAGCTTAGGACAGATGGCCTATGGCTACACCTTC; abundance: NA; v_gene: TRBV11-2; j_gene: TRBJ1-2; d_gene: NA
CDR3aa: CSVDGGGGWNTEAFF; CDR3nt: TGCAGCGTTGATGGGGGGGGTGGTTGGAACACTGAAGCTTTCTTT; abundance: many; v_gene: TRBV29-1; j_gene: TRBJ1-1; d_gene: NA
CDR3aa: CASAGPYNEQFF; CDR3nt: TGTGCCAGCGCGGGCCCGTACAATGAGCAGTTCTTC; abundance: few; v_gene: TRBV12-3/TRBV12-4; j_gene: TRBJ2-1; d_gene: NA
CDR3aa: CASSLVGQKLFF; CDR3nt: TGTGCCAGCAGCCTTGTAGGGCAAAAACTGTTTTTT; abundance: few; v_gene: TRBV7-9; j_gene: TRBJ1-4; d_gene: NA
CDR3aa: CSVGDGWYQETQYF; CDR3nt: TGCAGCGTGGGGGACGGCTGGTACCAAGAGACCCAGTACTTC; abundance: few; v_gene: TRBV29-1; j_gene: TRBJ2-5; d_gene: NA
CDR3aa: CATGRDRTGVYEQYF; CDR3nt: TGTGCCACCGGCAGAGATAGGACAGGGGTCTACGAGCAGTACTTC; abundance: NA; v_gene: TRBV15; j_gene: TRBJ2-7; d_gene: TRBD1